This T cell receptor beta chain was retrieved from a study of T cell responses to AZD1222 COVID-19 vaccine. Points from the study as a whole: Most donors were white British, females outnumbered males, and clonal diversity was possibly underestimated.

Sequencing used immunoSEQ multiplex PCR; TCRdb keeps in-frame clones, though not all of them. Of around 83,000 clones in the sample, about nine tenths were seen once. This clone was detected only a few times. Antigen: not known. The TCR was taken from an adult who received the AZD1222 COVID-19 vaccine. Here the sequenced sample was peripheral blood, taken 28 days after the second AZD1222 dose.

CDR3 sequence reads: CATSRGDWEVEQYF. In DNA form, the CDR3 reads TGTGCCACCAGCAGGGGGGACTGGGAAGTCGAGCAGTACTTC. The V gene is TRBV15, the J gene TRBJ2-7; tentative D call: TRBD2 (6 bases). CDR1 and CDR2 (germline): LNHNV, YYDKDF (reference sequence). This CDR3 contains 14 residues. The V end lost 3 bases, the J end lost 6 bases, and 15 bases lay between the germline ends.